The 27 T cell receptor beta chains listed next were all sequenced from one sample in a study of OX40 agonist ivuxolimab in advanced cancers. Here immunoSEQ multiplex PCR was the method, and the copy in TCRdb shows in-frame clones only, minus some. Seen here are around 80,000 clones, around 85% observed once, and the top ten hold 2% to 3%. The starting material was CD4+ or CD8+ T cells sorted from blood, obtained in a trial of the OX40 agonist ivuxolimab. The receptor source for this set is an adult with an advanced solid tumor such as melanoma, head and neck, liver or kidney cancer.

The chain couples TRBV6-5 to TRBJ2-7, with no clear D. In germline, CDR1 is MNHEY, CDR2 SVGAGI. V was cut by 6 bases and J by 6 bases, with 9 bases left in between. The length of the CDR3 is 11 residues. CDR3 amino acids: CASRAYGEQYF. In DNA, the CDR3 is TGTGCCAGCAGGGCATACGGCGAGCAGTACTTC.

The rearrangement joins TRBV15 to TRBJ2-2; D call uncertain. Trimming left V 0 bases short and J 4 bases short, with 9 bases between. The CDR3 contains 15 residues. Germline values: CDR1 LNHNV, CDR2 YYDKDF (reference sequence). In DNA, the CDR3 is TGTGCCACCAGCAGAGATCTATCGCTCACCGGGGAGCTGTTTTTT. Amino acids: CATSRDLSLTGELFF.

V gene TRBV6-6 combines with J gene TRBJ1-4; 7 bases agree with TRBD1. Unmatched junction bases numbered 3, after V lost 0 bases and J lost 5 bases. This CDR3 spans 15 amino acids. CDR1 is MNHNY and CDR2 is SVGAGI in the germline V gene (reference sequence). The CDR3 sequence is CASSYSGQLNEKLFF. For the CDR3, the DNA is TGTGCCAGCAGTTACTCGGGACAGTTAAATGAAAAACTGTTTTTT.

This clone was counted between two and nine times. The V gene is TRBV30, the J gene TRBJ2-7, with D maybe TRBD2 (5 bases). The CDR3 is 16 residues long. Germline values: CDR1 GTSNPN, CDR2 SVGIG (reference sequence). Between the trimmed V and J ends, which lost 0 bases and 1 base, there was a span of 16 bases. CDR3 region: CAWSVEGLFRSYEQYF. The CDR3 DNA follows: TGTGCCTGGAGTGTTGAGGGCCTTTTTAGATCCTACGAGCAGTACTTC. Full variable domain (rest looked up from reference TRBV30 and TRBJ2-7): SQTIHQWPATLVQPVGSPLSLECTVEGTSNPNLYWYRQAAGRGLQLLFYSVGIGQISSEVPQNLSASRPQDRQFILSSKKLLLSDSGFYLCAWSVEGLFRSYEQYFGPGTRLTVT.

The chain links TRBV27 to TRBJ2-2, with 7 positions matching TRBD1. Trimming took 1 base from V and 2 from J; bases not matched to a gene: 10. The CDR3 has 18 amino acids. Germline lookup yields CDR1 MNHEY and CDR2 SMNVEV (reference sequence). The DNA of the CDR3 is TGTGCCAGCAGTTTATGGACAGGAAGGACGGGAAACACCGGGGAGCTGTTTTTT. It yields the protein CASSLWTGRTGNTGELFF.

The chain uses TRBV15 and TRBJ1-2; D is unresolved. CDR1 and CDR2 from the germline V gene are LNHNV and YYDKDF (reference sequence). The CDR3 has 14 residues. Trimming cost V 3 bases and J 0 bases, with 8 bases left between them. CDR3 sequence: CATSRDPTNYGYTF. The CDR3 DNA reads TGTGCCACCAGCAGGGACCCTACTAACTATGGCTACACCTTC.

The chain recombines TRBV11-2 with TRBJ1-6; D gene ambiguous. V lost 5 bases to trimming and J lost 7 bases, with 12 bases between them. The CDR3 is 14 residues long. Per the germline V gene, CDR1 is SGHAT and CDR2 is FQNNGV. The CDR3 here is CASSPKAGNSPLHF. The CDR3 DNA follows: TGTGCCAGCAGCCCTAAAGCTGGGAATTCACCCCTCCACTTT.

The J gene is TRBJ1-4, the V gene TRBV2; 8 bases line up with TRBD1. V lost 1 base to trimming and J lost 4 bases; unmatched junction nucleotides: 2. CDR3 length equals 15 residues. Germline CDR1 reads SNHLY; CDR2 reads FYNNEI. CDR3 DNA: TGTGCCAGCAGTGAAGAGGGACAGGTTAATGAAAAACTGTTTTTT. Translated: CASSEEGQVNEKLFF.

This clone was recorded once. The V call is TRBV9, the J call TRBJ2-2; D may be TRBD1 (6 bases). Trimming removed 0 bases from V and 5 bases from J, with 11 bases in between. Germline CDR1 reads SGDLS; CDR2 reads YYNGEE. The CDR3 is made up of 15 amino acids. CDR3: CASSVVGGETGELFF. CDR3 DNA sequence: TGTGCCAGCAGCGTAGTAGGGGGTGAGACCGGGGAGCTGTTTTTT.

The V call is TRBV7-9, the J call TRBJ2-5, with D hard to call. Trimming stripped 5 bases from V and 9 bases from J, with 19 bases between. The V gene's germline CDR1 is SEHNR and CDR2 FQNEAQ (reference sequence). The CDR3 totals 14 residues. The CDR3 DNA is TGTGCCAGCAGCCGACGGACGGACCCATGGGCCCAGTACTTC. Its translation: CASSRRTDPWAQYF.

V and J are TRBV28 and TRBJ1-2, with D tentatively TRBD1 (5 bases). The CDR3 sequence is 13 residues long. CDR1 and CDR2 from the germline V gene are MDHEN and SYDVKM. Trimming pared 6 bases from V and 0 bases from J, leaving 8 bases between. CDR3 residues: CASRRGSNYGYTF. Here the CDR3 DNA reads TGTGCCAGCAGGAGGGGATCTAACTATGGCTACACCTTC.

The CDR3 sequence: CASVSGTGGVNEQFF. Written as DNA, the CDR3 is TGTGCCAGCGTCTCCGGGACAGGGGGTGTCAATGAGCAGTTCTTC. The chain uses TRBV2 and TRBJ2-1, with TRBD1 identical over 11 bases. V lost 8 bases to trimming and J lost 6 bases; unmatched junction nucleotides: 9. The CDR3 is 15 residues long. The germline CDR1 and CDR2 sequences are SNHLY and FYNNEI.

V usage is TRBV5-8 and J usage is TRBJ1-1, with D perhaps TRBD1 (5 bases). Trimming took 7 bases from V and 1 from J, leaving 17 bases between them. Per the germline V gene, CDR1 is SGHTS and CDR2 is YDEGEE. The CDR3 runs to 15 residues. DNA for the CDR3: TGTGCCAGCTGGGGCCGAGAGAGAAGGAACACTGAAGCTTTCTTT. Its protein product is CASWGRERRNTEAFF.

The chain employs TRBV5-1 and TRBJ1-1; the D gene is possibly TRBD1 (5 bases). Trimming took off 0 bases at V and 1 base at J, with 13 bases between the two ends. This CDR3 has 16 residues. Germline assignment: CDR1 SGHRS and CDR2 YFSETQ. CDR3 region: CASSLALGGANTEAFF. The CDR3 DNA follows: TGCGCCAGCAGCTTGGCCTTGGGGGGAGCGAACACTGAAGCTTTCTTT.

The chain carries TRBV7-3 and TRBJ2-7, with D hard to call. Trimming stripped 0 bases from V and 5 bases from J, with 8 bases between. CDR1 SGHTA and CDR2 FQGTGA come from the germline V gene. The CDR3 loop spans 13 amino acids. The CDR3 region has the DNA TGTGCCAGCAGCTTAACGCCGAGAGACGAGCAGTACTTC. It translates to CASSLTPRDEQYF.

V usage is TRBV11-2 and J usage is TRBJ2-7, with a weak D call TRBD1 (6 bases). This CDR3 is built from 14 residues. V lost 4 bases, J lost 3 bases, and 13 bases lay in between. Germline values: CDR1 SGHAT, CDR2 FQNNGV. This CDR3 is CASSSFGTIYEQYF. The CDR3 bases are TGTGCCAGCAGCTCGTTTGGGACAATCTACGAGCAGTACTTC. Full variable domain (rest looked up from reference TRBV11-2 and TRBJ2-7): EAGVAQSPRYKIIEKRQSVAFWCNPISGHATLYWYQQILGQGPKLLIQFQNNGVVDDSQLPKDRFSAERLKGVDSTLKIQPAKLEDSAVYLCASSSFGTIYEQYFGPGTRLTVT.

The genes are TRBV5-1 and TRBJ2-5, with D perhaps TRBD2 (6 bases). This CDR3 is built from 13 residues. Trimming pared 2 bases from V and 2 bases from J, leaving 7 bases between. Germline lookup yields CDR1 SGHRS and CDR2 YFSETQ. The CDR3 spells CASSLGGQETQYF. In nucleotides, the CDR3 is TGCGCCAGCAGCTTAGGAGGGCAAGAGACCCAGTACTTC.

The rearrangement joins TRBV28 to TRBJ2-7; TRBD1 matches 10 bases. Trimming took 6 bases from V and 3 from J; bases not matched to a gene: 2. Germline CDR1 and CDR2: MDHEN and SYDVKM. The CDR3 extends over 13 amino acids. CDR3 DNA sequence: TGTGCCAGCAGAGGACAGGGGGTCTACGAGCAGTACTTC. Residues: CASRGQGVYEQYF.

The chain uses TRBV7-2 and TRBJ2-3; a weak D match, TRBD2 (5 bases). Germline V lookup: CDR1 SGHTA, CDR2 FQGNSA. The CDR3 runs 17 residues. V gave up 3 bases and J gave up 5 bases, with 21 bases separating them. The CDR3 reads CASSFGRSFGRGDTQYF. The CDR3 DNA is TGTGCCAGCAGCTTTGGGCGGTCCTTCGGCCGGGGAGATACGCAGTATTTT.

The chain is built from TRBV4-2 and TRBJ2-1, with 11 nucleotides matching TRBD2. The CDR3 length is 17 residues. Germline CDR1 LGHNA, CDR2 YNFKEQ. V gave up 2 bases and J gave up 4 bases; unmatched junction bases: 7. The CDR3 DNA follows: TGTGCCAGCAGCCAAAACTTAGCGGGGGGGCATTACAATGAGCAGTTCTTC. It is translated as CASSQNLAGGHYNEQFF.

The rearrangement joins TRBV28 to TRBJ2-3; possible D gene TRBD2, 6 bases. From germline, CDR1 is MDHEN and CDR2 SYDVKM. The V end was cut by 9 bases, the J end by 6 bases, with 19 bases between. The CDR3 runs 14 residues. Here the CDR3 DNA reads TGTGCCAGTGCCGGGACTTTCTTAATCGATACGCAGTATTTT. This gives the protein CASAGTFLIDTQYF.

This rearrangement joins TRBV2 to TRBJ1-1; D is undetermined. V lost 6 bases and J 5 bases, leaving 13 bases between the germline ends. The CDR3 covers 13 residues. The germline CDR1 and CDR2 sequences are SNHLY and FYNNEI. The CDR3 sequence is CASSPRAVTEAFF. CDR3 DNA sequence: TGTGCCAGCAGCCCAAGAGCGGTAACTGAAGCTTTCTTT.

The chain recombines TRBV6-1 with TRBJ2-1; D tentatively reads TRBD1 or TRBD2 (5 bases each). With 6 bases removed from V and 0 bases from J, the gap between germline ends came to 9 bases. The CDR3 is made up of 14 amino acids. Germline CDR1 reads MNHNS; CDR2 reads SASEGT. DNA of the CDR3: TGTGCCAGCAGCCCAGGGAGCTCCTACAATGAGCAGTTCTTC. Amino acid sequence: CASSPGSSYNEQFF.

A single count supports this clone. The chain recombines TRBV5-5 with TRBJ1-5, with D maybe TRBD1 (5 bases). Germline CDR1 and CDR2: SGHKS and YYEKEE (reference sequence). V was cut by 1 base and J by 5 bases, with 19 bases left in between. This CDR3 spans 17 amino acids. The CDR3 protein is CASSLKGSGSLDQPQHF. CDR3 sequence (DNA): TGTGCCAGCAGCTTGAAGGGGTCGGGGTCCCTCGATCAGCCCCAGCATTTT.

V gene TRBV19 combines with J gene TRBJ2-5; 7 bases agree with TRBD1. V shed 8 bases, J shed 5 bases, and the junction held 5 bases outside the gene matches. Germline CDR1 is LNHDA and CDR2 is SQIVND (reference sequence). CDR3 length: 12 amino acids. CDR3 residues: CASGQGDETQYF. Written as DNA, the CDR3 is TGTGCCAGTGGGCAGGGGGATGAGACCCAGTACTTC.

The DNA for the CDR3 is TGTGCCAGCAGTGATGACGCCAATCAGCCCCAGCATTTT. Its translation: CASSDDANQPQHF. The chain combines TRBV2 with TRBJ1-5; D is ambiguous. Germline V CDR1 and CDR2: SNHLY, FYNNEI. The CDR3 has 13 amino acids. The ends were cut back, 3 bases at V and 3 bases at J, with 6 bases in the middle. The whole variable domain, remainder taken from reference TRBV2 and TRBJ1-5, is EPEVTQTPSHQVTQMGQEVILRCVPISNHLYFYWYRQILGQKVEFLVSFYNNEISEKSEIFDDQFSVERPDGSNFTLKIRSTKLEDSAMYFCASSDDANQPQHFGDGTRLSIL.

The chain carries TRBV19 and TRBJ1-2; possibly TRBD1 for D (5 bases). Germline V gene data show CDR1 as LNHDA and CDR2 as SQIVND (reference sequence). The CDR3 has 15 amino acids. Trimming cost V 6 bases and J 3 bases, with 17 bases left between them. The CDR3 nucleotides are TGTGCCAGTAGAGAGGGTCGCGGGGCTTACTATGGCTACACCTTC. Translating it yields CASREGRGAYYGYTF.